The 20 T cell receptor beta chains below come from one sample, sequenced in a study of T cell responses to AZD1222 COVID-19 vaccine. The data were produced by immunoSEQ multiplex PCR, yet TCRdb's version contains in-frame clones alone and is incomplete. The table includes roughly 120,000 clones, 85% to 95% detected once. This specimen consisted of peripheral blood, obtained 28 days after the second AZD1222 dose. All receptors come from an adult who received the AZD1222 COVID-19 vaccine.

CDR3 coding DNA: TGTGCCAGCAGCGGACTAGCGGGCCGCACAGATACGCAGTATTTT. It is translated as CASSGLAGRTDTQYF. J is TRBJ2-3 and V is TRBV6-5; TRBD2 agrees at 11 bases. Germline lookup yields CDR1 MNHEY and CDR2 SVGAGI. The trim removed 6 bases at V and 1 base at J, leaving 3 bases unmatched. The CDR3 length is 15 residues.

This clone is a singleton in its sample. V usage is TRBV6-5 and J usage is TRBJ2-3; D may be TRBD1 (6 bases). CDR3 length: 12 amino acids. Deletions cut 4 bases from V and 11 bases from J, with 13 bases between. The germline gives CDR1 MNHEY, CDR2 SVGAGI. CDR3 DNA sequence: TGTGCCAGCAGTTTGAAAGGGGGTAAGCAGTATTTT. This codes for CASSLKGGKQYF.

The chain is built from TRBV18 and TRBJ2-7, with D perhaps matching TRBD2 (5 bases). Trimming cost V 3 bases and J 6 bases, with 9 bases left between them. The germline gives CDR1 KGHSH, CDR2 LQKENI. This CDR3 has 12 residues. The CDR3 protein is CASSPDLSEQYF. The CDR3 region has the DNA TGTGCCAGCTCACCGGACTTAAGCGAGCAGTACTTC.

The V gene is TRBV7-9, the J gene TRBJ1-2; unclear D gene. Germline V gene lookup returns CDR1 SEHNR and CDR2 FQNEAQ (reference sequence). This CDR3 has 13 amino acids. Trimming pared 10 bases from V and 6 bases from J, leaving 18 bases between. The CDR3 DNA sequence: TGTGCCACGATACGGGGAAGTGGGGATGGCTACACCTTC. Translated: CATIRGSGDGYTF. The full variable domain, rest sourced from reference TRBV7-9 and TRBJ1-2, is DTGVSQNPRHKITKRGQNVTFRCDPISEHNRLYWYRQTLGQGPEFLTYFQNEAQLEKSRLLSDRFSAERPKGSFSTLEIQRTEQGDSAMYLCATIRGSGDGYTFGSGTRLTVV.

The chain uses TRBV5-1 and TRBJ1-4, with a tentative D call TRBD1 (5 bases). The CDR3 loop spans 14 amino acids. The germline V and J ends were trimmed by 0 bases and 8 bases, with 11 bases remaining between them. Germline lookup yields CDR1 SGHRS and CDR2 YFSETQ. Here the CDR3 DNA reads TGCGCCAGCAGCTTGGCGAGGGGAGGAGAAAAACTGTTTTTT. Translated, it gives CASSLARGGEKLFF.

The V call is TRBV2, the J call TRBJ2-7, with TRBD1 matching over 10 bases. The V segment lost 7 bases and the J segment 1 base; nucleotides outside the gene matches: 7. This CDR3 region has 15 residues. Germline V gives CDR1 SNHLY, CDR2 FYNNEI. Written as DNA, the CDR3 is TGTGCCAGCAAACCCGACAGGGGGCTATCCTACGAGCAGTACTTC. This gives the protein CASKPDRGLSYEQYF.

The V and J genes are TRBV21-1 and TRBJ1-1. TRBV21-1 is given as a pseudogene. This CDR3 contains 15 residues. CDR3 coding DNA: TGTGCCAGCAGCAAAGTCGAGAGTCTGAACACTGAAGCTTTCTTT. Translation gives CASSKVESLNTEAFF.

The gene calls are TRBV2 and TRBJ1-5; D perhaps matches TRBD1 (6 bases). The germline V gene encodes CDR1 SNHLY and CDR2 FYNNEI. V was pared by 7 bases and J by 4 bases, with 11 bases between. This CDR3 spans 13 amino acids. The CDR3 nucleotides are TGTGCCAGCATGCGGGGGCTAAATCAGCCCCAGCATTTT. Translating it yields CASMRGLNQPQHF.

This chain joins TRBV6-1 and TRBJ1-3, with no clear D. The V end was cut by 3 bases, the J end by 2 bases, with 8 bases between. The CDR3 has 14 residues. Germline V CDR1 and CDR2: MNHNS, SASEGT. CDR3 nucleotides: TGTGCCAGCAGTGATTGGGAGACTGGAAACACCATATATTTT. It encodes CASSDWETGNTIYF.

The CDR3 spells CASSRGQPYEQYF. DNA for the CDR3: TGTGCCAGCAGTCGGGGTCAGCCCTACGAGCAGTACTTC. The V and J genes are TRBV28 and TRBJ2-7, with D possibly TRBD2 on 5 matching bases. This CDR3 comprises 13 residues. Germline V gene lookup returns CDR1 MDHEN and CDR2 SYDVKM. The germline V and J ends were trimmed by 5 bases and 2 bases, with 10 bases remaining between them.

The CDR3 nucleotides read TGCGCCAGCAGCTTGGGGACTAGCGGGAGGGGGGAGCAGTTCTTC. This encodes CASSLGTSGRGEQFF. The V gene is TRBV5-1, the J gene TRBJ2-1; 15 bases map to TRBD2. The CDR3 spans 15 residues. Germline values: CDR1 SGHRS, CDR2 YFSETQ. V trimming: 0 bases; J trimming: 10 bases; junction bases outside the gene matches: 2.

This clone has just a few counts. V is TRBV28 and J is TRBJ1-1, with D possibly being TRBD1 (5 bases). The V end lost 6 bases, the J end lost 5 bases, and 10 bases lay between the germline ends. Germline V gives CDR1 MDHEN, CDR2 SYDVKM. The CDR3 extends over 12 amino acids. The CDR3 spells CASRAGSTEAFF. The CDR3 DNA reads TGTGCCAGCAGGGCAGGGTCGACTGAAGCTTTCTTT.

The chain combines TRBV28 with TRBJ2-7, with 8 nucleotides matching TRBD2. The V segment lost 6 bases and the J segment 5 bases; nucleotides outside the gene matches: 12. The germline gives CDR1 MDHEN, CDR2 SYDVKM. This CDR3 is built from 15 residues. CDR3 sequence reads: CASSSVGTRANEQYF. The CDR3 nucleotides read TGTGCCAGCAGCTCCGTTGGGACTAGGGCTAACGAGCAGTACTTC.

This sequence joins TRBV5-1 and TRBJ1-4; D gene ambiguous. Germline V gene sequence: CDR1 SGHRS, CDR2 YFSETQ. The length of the CDR3 is 14 residues. Trimming shortened V by 0 bases and J by 4 bases, and 7 bases separated the two germline ends. CDR3 residues: CASSLDSVNEKLFF. The CDR3 DNA sequence: TGCGCCAGCAGCTTGGACAGCGTTAATGAAAAACTGTTTTTT.

J is TRBJ1-6 and V is TRBV28, with D unclear. The CDR3 consists of 14 residues. V was pared by 8 bases and J by 5 bases, with 13 bases between. Germline V gene sequence: CDR1 MDHEN, CDR2 SYDVKM. The CDR3 DNA reads as TGTGCCAGCCTTACGGGGTTGCATAATTCACCCCTCCACTTT. It translates to CASLTGLHNSPLHF.

The rearrangement links TRBV25-1 to TRBJ1-1; no reliable D call. Germline V gene sequence: CDR1 MGHDK, CDR2 SYGVNS. The CDR3 contains 13 residues. The V gene lost 4 bases and the J gene lost 2 bases, with 8 bases spanning the gap. CDR3: CASSGQANTEAFF. In nucleotides, the CDR3 is TGTGCCAGCAGTGGTCAGGCAAACACTGAAGCTTTCTTT.

The chain recombines TRBV6-2 or TRBV6-3 with TRBJ2-1; 14 bases are a match to TRBD2. CDR1 and CDR2 from the germline V gene are MNHEY and SVGEGT. V shed 5 bases, J shed 8 bases, and the junction held 8 bases outside the gene matches. This CDR3 spans 16 amino acids. For the CDR3, the DNA is TGTGCCAGCAGTCGCGGGGGACTAGCGGGAGTGTATGAGCAGTTCTTC. Protein sequence: CASSRGGLAGVYEQFF.

V is TRBV19 and J is TRBJ2-2, with 8 nucleotides matching TRBD2. Germline lookup yields CDR1 LNHDA and CDR2 SQIVND (reference sequence). V shed 1 base and J 4 bases; nucleotides not matched to a gene: 2. The CDR3 runs to 15 residues. CDR3 nucleotide sequence: TGTGCCAGTAGTATAGCCGGGAGGGGCACCGGGGAGCTGTTTTTT. Its translation: CASSIAGRGTGELFF.

The chain combines TRBV27 with TRBJ2-1; D call uncertain. The CDR3 has 14 residues. The V end was cut by 2 bases, the J end by 0 bases, with 5 bases between. Germline V gene data show CDR1 as MNHEY and CDR2 as SMNVEV (reference sequence). Here the CDR3 DNA reads TGTGCCAGCAGTTTACGCGCCTCCTACAATGAGCAGTTCTTC. It encodes CASSLRASYNEQFF.

The genes are TRBV7-9 and TRBJ1-2; no clear D. Germline CDR1 SEHNR, CDR2 FQNEAQ (reference sequence). The CDR3 is 14 residues long. Trimming left V 2 bases short and J 2 bases short, with 9 bases between. The DNA for the CDR3 is TGTGCCAGCAGCTTAACGGCAGGAAACTATGGCTACACCTTC. Translated: CASSLTAGNYGYTF.